The sequence of this T cell receptor beta chain was determined in a study of T cell repertoires in cytomegalovirus infection. Study in general: Recently identified HLA-C-restricted CMV epitopes and well-studied HLA-B-restricted CMV epitopes were used by the study.

TCRdb re-derived calls from the reads in MiXCR, one entry per CDR3 protein. The table has roughly 990,000 distinct CDR3 sequences, approximately 33% seen once. This clonotype was seen a handful of times. Its specificity is unknown. Study-level results: HLA-C-restricted CMV clonotypes gave the most frequent clonotype in two of eight donors. Summed frequency of shared TCR beta families picked out CMV carriers who also had the relevant HLA.

V was cut by 0 bases and J by 1 base, with 5 bases left in between. In germline, CDR1 is SGDLS, CDR2 YYNGEE. The CDR3 contains 13 residues. This TCR came from a human donor in good health (CMV status not recorded). Some clones in this sample may be carry-over from other donors' samples. The chain combines TRBV9 with TRBJ2-7; D is unclear. The sequences come from cultured CD8+ T cells from PBMCs, collected from culture after CMV antigen stimulation. CDR3 loop: CASSVAGSYEQYF. The DNA of the CDR3 is TGTGCCAGCAGCGTAGCCGGGTCCTACGAGCAGTACTTC.